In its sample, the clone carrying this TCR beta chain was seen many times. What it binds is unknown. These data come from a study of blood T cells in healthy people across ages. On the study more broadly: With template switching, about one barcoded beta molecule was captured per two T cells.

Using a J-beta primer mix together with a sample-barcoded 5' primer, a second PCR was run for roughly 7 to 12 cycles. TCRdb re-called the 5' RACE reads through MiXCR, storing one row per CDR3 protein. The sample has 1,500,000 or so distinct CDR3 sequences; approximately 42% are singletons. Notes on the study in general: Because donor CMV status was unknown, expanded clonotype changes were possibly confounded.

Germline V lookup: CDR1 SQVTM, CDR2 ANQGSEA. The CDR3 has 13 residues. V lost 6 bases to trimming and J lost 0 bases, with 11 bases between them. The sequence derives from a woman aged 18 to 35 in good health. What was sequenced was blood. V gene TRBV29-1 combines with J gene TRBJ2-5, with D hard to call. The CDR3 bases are TGCAGCGTGGCCCCTTGGTACCAAGAGACCCAGTACTTC. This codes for CSVAPWYQETQYF. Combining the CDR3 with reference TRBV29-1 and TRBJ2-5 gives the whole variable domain SAVISQKPSRDICQRGTSLTIQCQVDSQVTMMFWYRQQPGQSLTLIATANQGSEATYESGFVIDKFPISRPNLTFSTLTVSNMSPEDSSIYLCSVAPWYQETQYFGPGTRLLVL.